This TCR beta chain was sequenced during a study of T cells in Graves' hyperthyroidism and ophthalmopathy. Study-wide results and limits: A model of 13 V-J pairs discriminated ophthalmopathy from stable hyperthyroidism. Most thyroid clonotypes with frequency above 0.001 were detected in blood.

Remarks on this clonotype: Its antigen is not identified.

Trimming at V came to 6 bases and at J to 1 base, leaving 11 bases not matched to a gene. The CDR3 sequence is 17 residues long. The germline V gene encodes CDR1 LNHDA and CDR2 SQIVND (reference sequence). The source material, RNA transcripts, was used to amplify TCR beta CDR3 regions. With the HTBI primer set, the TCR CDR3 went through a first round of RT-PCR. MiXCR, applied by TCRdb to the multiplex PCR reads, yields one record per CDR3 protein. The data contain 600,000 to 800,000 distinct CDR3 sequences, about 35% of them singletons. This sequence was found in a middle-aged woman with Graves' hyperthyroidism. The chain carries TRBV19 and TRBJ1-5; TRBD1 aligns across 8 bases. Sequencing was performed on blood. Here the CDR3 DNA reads TGTGCCAGTAGCCCCCAAAACAGGGGGGGGAGCAATCAGCCCCAGCATTTT. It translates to CASSPQNRGGSNQPQHF.